One sample yielded the 10 T cell receptor beta chains listed below, sequenced in a study of blood T cell repertoires in COVID-19. Clones were sequenced by immunoSEQ multiplex PCR, and TCRdb holds only the in-frame ones, with some missing. The sample lists about 240,000 clones, approximately 78% seen once, with around 3.3% in the top ten. Material for sequencing was peripheral blood. The receptors were sampled from a woman aged 18-35 years with acute or convalescent COVID-19.

The V gene is TRBV9, the J gene TRBJ1-2; possibly TRBD1 for D (6 bases). This CDR3 has 17 residues. V dropped 0 bases and J dropped 5 bases, with 20 bases sitting between them. Looked up from germline, CDR1 is SGDLS and CDR2 is YYNGEE. The CDR3, as DNA: TGTGCCAGCAGCGTAGCCAATCTGGTACAGGGATCTTATGGCTACACCTTC. Its protein is CASSVANLVQGSYGYTF.

V usage is TRBV27 and J usage is TRBJ1-2; 8 bases map to TRBD1. Looked up from germline, CDR1 is MNHEY and CDR2 is SMNVEV (reference sequence). The CDR3 consists of 15 residues. Trimming at V came to 6 bases and at J to 8 bases, leaving 14 bases not matched to a gene. This chain's CDR3 is CASRPTGTGLRGYTF. DNA for the CDR3: TGTGCCAGCAGACCGACCGGGACAGGCCTTCGGGGCTACACCTTC.

This clone has just a few counts. This sequence joins TRBV6-5 and TRBJ1-1; the D gene is possibly TRBD1 (5 bases). The CDR3 is made up of 15 amino acids. V lost 6 bases and J 1 base, leaving 15 bases between the germline ends. Germline V CDR1 and CDR2: MNHEY, SVGAGI. The CDR3 is CASRSGGTGNTEAFF. CDR3 DNA sequence: TGTGCCAGCAGATCGGGGGGAACAGGGAACACTGAAGCTTTCTTT.

J is TRBJ2-1 and V is TRBV9; no clear D gene. This CDR3 spans 12 amino acids. Germline CDR1 and CDR2: SGDLS and YYNGEE. V dropped 3 bases and J dropped 5 bases, with 6 bases sitting between them. DNA of the CDR3: TGTGCCAGCAGCGGCCCGGACAATGAGCAGTTCTTC. It is translated as CASSGPDNEQFF.

A single count supports this clone. The chain has TRBV2 and TRBJ2-3; D may be TRBD1 (6 bases). The CDR3 covers 13 residues. Germline V gene sequence: CDR1 SNHLY, CDR2 FYNNEI. V lost 7 bases and J 1 base, leaving 9 bases between the germline ends. Written as DNA, the CDR3 is TGTGCCAGCAACAGGGAACGCACAGATACGCAGTATTTT. Translation: CASNRERTDTQYF.

The rearrangement joins TRBV19 to TRBJ1-5; unclear D gene. Germline lookup yields CDR1 LNHDA and CDR2 SQIVND (reference sequence). This CDR3 has 12 residues. V was shortened by 5 bases and J by 5 bases, with 7 bases between the two germline ends. The CDR3 is CASSPQYQPQHF. For the CDR3, the DNA is TGTGCCAGTAGTCCCCAATATCAGCCCCAGCATTTT.

The chain combines TRBV5-1 with TRBJ2-3, with D unclear. Germline lookup yields CDR1 SGHRS and CDR2 YFSETQ. The ends were cut back, 0 bases at V and 3 bases at J, with 11 bases in the middle. The CDR3 runs 15 residues. The CDR3 DNA is TGCGCCAGCAGCTTGGCGCAGAGGATTACAGATACGCAGTATTTT. Protein sequence: CASSLAQRITDTQYF.

The chain links TRBV29-1 to TRBJ2-1; 7 bases fit TRBD2. Per the germline V gene, CDR1 is SQVTM and CDR2 is ANQGSEA. V dropped 1 base and J dropped 3; count of bases not matched to a gene: 6. The CDR3 contains 15 residues. CDR3 bases: TGCAGCGTTGAAGCAAGCGGGAATTTCTACAATGAGCAGTTCTTC. Translating it yields CSVEASGNFYNEQFF.

The V gene is TRBV10-3, the J gene TRBJ1-1, with D tentatively TRBD1 (6 bases). The CDR3 length is 14 residues. In germline, CDR1 is ENHRY, CDR2 SYGVKD. V lost 3 bases, J lost 14 bases, and 22 bases lay in between. The CDR3 region has the DNA TGTGCCATCAGTGAACCACGACAGGTGGCGGTGGCCTTCTTT. Translation gives CAISEPRQVAVAFF.

This clone was counted at least ten times. The gene calls are TRBV7-3 and TRBJ1-5; 9 nucleotides match TRBD1. The CDR3 has 16 amino acids. Germline-derived CDR1 and CDR2 are SGHTA and FQGTGA. After removal of 5 bases from V and 7 bases from J, the junction contained 12 bases not matched to a gene. CDR3 amino acids: CASSTKSTQGAQPQHF. In nucleotides, the CDR3 is TGTGCCAGCAGCACAAAGAGCACACAGGGGGCACAGCCCCAGCATTTT.